This T cell receptor beta chain was sequenced in a study of blood T cell repertoires in COVID-19. For the study at large: COVID-19 samples, acute and convalescent, were from the United States, Italy and Spain. T cells, B-cell-depleted T cells, or PBMCs provided the cDNA or gDNA that served as material.

This CDR3 has 12 residues. V lost 0 bases, J lost 11 bases, and 8 bases lay in between. Germline V gene lookup returns CDR1 ENHRY and CDR2 SYGVKD. Source study methods: From reference gene primer amplification, estimates of nucleated cell counts were derived. TCRdb keeps only in-frame clones here, not all; method: immunoSEQ multiplex PCR. V and J calls and clone size are as listed in that table; D and trimming were resolved from the DNA. The sample includes 240,000 or so clones, 88% seen only once; the top ten take 0.95% to 1%. Sequencing was carried out using peripheral blood. This TCR derives from a woman in her thirties or forties who had recovered from COVID-19. V is TRBV10-3 and J is TRBJ1-3; D unresolved. The CDR3 coding sequence is TGTGCCATCAGTGAGTCGGGCCTCGCCATATATTTT. The encoded protein is CAISESGLAIYF.